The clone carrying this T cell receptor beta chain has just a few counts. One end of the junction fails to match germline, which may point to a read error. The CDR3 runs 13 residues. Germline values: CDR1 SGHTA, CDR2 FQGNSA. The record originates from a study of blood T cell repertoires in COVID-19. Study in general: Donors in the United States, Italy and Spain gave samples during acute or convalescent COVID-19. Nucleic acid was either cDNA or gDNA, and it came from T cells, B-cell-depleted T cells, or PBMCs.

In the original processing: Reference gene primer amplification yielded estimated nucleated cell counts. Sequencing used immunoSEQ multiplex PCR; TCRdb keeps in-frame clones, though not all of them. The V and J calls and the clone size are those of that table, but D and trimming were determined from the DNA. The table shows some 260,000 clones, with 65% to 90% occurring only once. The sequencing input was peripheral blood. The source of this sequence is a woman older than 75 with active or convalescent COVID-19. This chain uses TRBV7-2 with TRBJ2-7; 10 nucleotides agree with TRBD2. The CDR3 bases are TGTGCCAGCAGCTCAGGGGGGCTAGCGGGAGTTGTCTTC. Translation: CASSSGGLAGVVF.